These 32 T cell receptor beta chains came from one sample sequenced in a study of blood T cell repertoires in COVID-19. Libraries were prepared by immunoSEQ multiplex PCR; TCRdb keeps only in-frame clonotypes and omits some of them. Found here are tens of thousands of clones, 65% to 85% of them singletons; the top ten hold more than 4%. Sequenced material: peripheral blood. All receptors derive from a woman aged 60-70 years with acute or convalescent COVID-19.

The genes are TRBV29-1 and TRBJ1-2, with 8 bases lining up with TRBD1. Germline CDR1 is SQVTM and CDR2 is ANQGSEA. The V and J ends lost 6 bases and 10 bases, in that order; junction bases with no gene match: 10. The CDR3 contains 12 residues. For the CDR3, the DNA is TGCAGCGTCAGAGGGACAGGCCTTTCCTACACCTTC. Translating it yields CSVRGTGLSYTF.

V gene TRBV11-1 combines with J gene TRBJ2-3, with 7 bases fitting TRBD2. Germline CDR1 is SGHAT and CDR2 is FQDESV (reference sequence). The CDR3 is made up of 18 amino acids. After removal of 0 bases from V and 1 base from J, the junction contained 10 bases not matched to a gene. For the CDR3, the DNA is TGTGCCAGCAGCTTAGCTGCCTCAAGCGGGGAGCGCACAGATACGCAGTATTTT. It translates to CASSLAASSGERTDTQYF.

The rearrangement joins TRBV7-9 to TRBJ2-2; unclear D gene. Between the trimmed V and J ends, which lost 5 bases and 5 bases, there was a span of 9 bases. CDR3 length equals 13 residues. The germline V gene has CDR1 SEHNR and CDR2 FQNEAQ (reference sequence). The CDR3 bases are TGTGCCAGCAGCCTAACAGCTACCGGGGAGCTGTTTTTT. Translating gives CASSLTATGELFF.

J is TRBJ1-1 and V is TRBV7-2; D ambiguous. V lost 3 bases and J lost 0, with 8 bases in between. Looked up from germline, CDR1 is SGHTA and CDR2 is FQGNSA. The CDR3 is 14 amino acids. The CDR3 is CASSFGEVNTEAFF. In DNA, the CDR3 is TGTGCCAGCAGCTTCGGGGAAGTGAACACTGAAGCTTTCTTT.

The rearrangement joins TRBV9 to TRBJ2-2; D unclear. Germline V lookup: CDR1 SGDLS, CDR2 YYNGEE. Trimming pared 3 bases from V and 4 bases from J, leaving 7 bases between. The CDR3 covers 13 residues. For the CDR3, the DNA is TGTGCCAGCAGCGGCGGCTTCACCGGGGAGCTGTTTTTT. Protein: CASSGGFTGELFF.

The chain has TRBV2 and TRBJ2-7; TRBD1 agrees at 8 bases. Germline trimming cut 2 bases from V and 3 bases from J; bases unmatched to any gene: 3. Germline CDR1 SNHLY, CDR2 FYNNEI. CDR3 size: 14 residues. CDR3 loop: CASSEQGANYEQYF. DNA of the CDR3: TGTGCCAGCAGTGAACAGGGGGCGAACTACGAGCAGTACTTC. Full variable domain (missing parts from reference TRBV2 and TRBJ2-7): EPEVTQTPSHQVTQMGQEVILRCVPISNHLYFYWYRQILGQKVEFLVSFYNNEISEKSEIFDDQFSVERPDGSNFTLKIRSTKLEDSAMYFCASSEQGANYEQYFGPGTRLTVT.

This CDR3 reads CASSLWTGRSNQPQHF. Here the CDR3 DNA reads TGTGCCAGCAGTCTGTGGACAGGGAGAAGCAATCAGCCCCAGCATTTT. This chain links TRBV28 with TRBJ1-5; 8 bases are shared with TRBD1. The V gene end was trimmed by 5 bases and the J gene end by 1 base; junction bases not matched to a gene: 7. The CDR3 extends over 16 amino acids. Germline CDR1 MDHEN, CDR2 SYDVKM.

The J gene is TRBJ1-2, the V gene TRBV7-2, with 10 bases aligning to TRBD1. The CDR3 totals 14 residues. After removal of 5 bases from V and 7 bases from J, the junction contained 7 bases not matched to a gene. The V gene's germline CDR1 is SGHTA and CDR2 FQGNSA. For the CDR3, the DNA is TGTGCCAGCAGCCCTACCGGGACAGGGGCTGGCTACACCTTC. This encodes CASSPTGTGAGYTF.

This chain links TRBV5-1 with TRBJ1-1; D unresolved. The germline V gene encodes CDR1 SGHRS and CDR2 YFSETQ. With 4 bases removed from V and 1 base from J, the gap between germline ends came to 5 bases. The CDR3 sequence is 12 residues long. The CDR3 nucleotides are TGCGCCAGCAGCCAGGAGAACACTGAAGCTTTCTTT. Amino acid sequence: CASSQENTEAFF.

The DNA for the CDR3 is TGTGCCAGTAGTACCCCCTCCCGACAGGGGGCAGGTGAAAAACTGTTTTTT. Translation gives CASSTPSRQGAGEKLFF. The gene calls are TRBV19 and TRBJ1-4; 10 bases map to TRBD1. The CDR3 loop spans 17 amino acids. V was pared by 4 bases and J by 7 bases, with 12 bases of the junction left unmatched. Germline V gene lookup returns CDR1 LNHDA and CDR2 SQIVND (reference sequence).

This chain joins TRBV28 and TRBJ2-5; 10 bases align to TRBD2. The V segment lost 5 bases and the J segment 8 bases; nucleotides outside the gene matches: 5. The CDR3 totals 13 residues. Germline CDR1 is MDHEN and CDR2 is SYDVKM. The CDR3 DNA reads as TGTGCCAGCAGTCGGACTAGCGGTAGCACCCAGTACTTC. It is translated as CASSRTSGSTQYF.

The CDR3 sequence is CASSSGRSYEQYF. Here the CDR3 DNA reads TGTGCCAGCAGTTCAGGGCGCTCCTACGAGCAGTACTTC. The rearrangement uses TRBV6-5 and TRBJ2-7; TRBD1 might be the D (5 bases). In germline, CDR1 is MNHEY, CDR2 SVGAGI. The CDR3 covers 13 residues. Trimming removed 4 bases at V and 0 bases at J, with 7 bases between.

V usage is TRBV19 and J usage is TRBJ2-3; 10 nucleotides agree with TRBD1. V lost 9 bases, J lost 4 bases, and 7 bases stayed unmatched. This CDR3 has 14 amino acids. Germline loops: CDR1 LNHDA, CDR2 SQIVND (reference sequence). This chain's CDR3 is CARPGQGSSDTQYF. Written as DNA, the CDR3 is TGTGCCAGACCGGGACAGGGGAGTTCAGATACGCAGTATTTT.

The chain employs TRBV18 and TRBJ2-1, with D possibly matching TRBD1 (6 bases). CDR3 length: 17 residues. Trimming left V 4 bases short and J 5 bases short, with 21 bases between. The germline V gene encodes CDR1 KGHSH and CDR2 LQKENI. This CDR3 reads CASSRGQFTSINNEQFF. In DNA form, the CDR3 reads TGTGCCAGCTCACGCGGACAGTTCACTTCCATAAACAATGAGCAGTTCTTC.

The chain has TRBV27 and TRBJ1-1, with D perhaps TRBD1 (6 bases). The germline V and J ends were trimmed by 2 bases and 0 bases, with 10 bases remaining between them. The CDR3 has 15 residues. Looked up from germline, CDR1 is MNHEY and CDR2 is SMNVEV (reference sequence). The CDR3 protein is CASSLKGDLNTEAFF. The CDR3 nucleotides are TGTGCCAGCAGTTTAAAGGGGGATTTGAACACTGAAGCTTTCTTT.

This chain uses TRBV10-2 with TRBJ1-3, with unresolved D. Trimming took off 4 bases at V and 1 base at J, with 8 bases between the two ends. The CDR3 has 14 amino acids. Per the germline V gene, CDR1 is WSHSY and CDR2 is SAAADI. The CDR3 region has the DNA TGCGCCAGCAGTGGGTCCCCTTCTGGAAACACCATATATTTT. Protein sequence: CASSGSPSGNTIYF.

V usage is TRBV9 and J usage is TRBJ1-1; D unclear. CDR3 length: 14 residues. CDR1 is SGDLS, CDR2 YYNGEE, per germline. V gave up 10 bases and J gave up 1 base, with 17 bases separating them. CDR3 protein: CAEQHMRANTEAFF. The CDR3 region has the DNA TGTGCCGAGCAGCATATGAGGGCGAACACTGAAGCTTTCTTT.

V is TRBV6-5 and J is TRBJ2-7, with D possibly TRBD1 on 5 matching bases. This CDR3 contains 12 residues. Trimming removed 6 bases at V and 3 bases at J, with 9 bases between. Germline lookup yields CDR1 MNHEY and CDR2 SVGAGI. The DNA for the CDR3 is TGTGCCAGCAGGGGGCATCGCTACGAGCAGTACTTC. Translating gives CASRGHRYEQYF.

CDR3 DNA: TGTGCCAGCAGTTTAGGCAGGGAATATGGCTACACCTTC. This codes for CASSLGREYGYTF. The rearrangement links TRBV12-3 or TRBV12-4 to TRBJ1-2; TRBD1 might be the D (5 bases). The CDR3 has 13 residues. The V and J ends lost 1 base and 5 bases respectively, with 8 bases between them.

The V call is TRBV5-6, the J call TRBJ2-1; 7 bases match TRBD2. Germline CDR1 SGHDT, CDR2 YYEEEE. V lost 7 bases to trimming and J lost 5 bases; unmatched junction nucleotides: 9. The CDR3 contains 14 residues. CDR3 nucleotides: TGTGCCAGCGACTTCCGGGGAGGGGACAATGAGCAGTTCTTC. This translates into CASDFRGGDNEQFF.

This rearrangement joins TRBV19 to TRBJ1-5; 7 bases align to TRBD1. Germline loops: CDR1 LNHDA, CDR2 SQIVND (reference sequence). V lost 8 bases to trimming and J lost 11 bases; unmatched junction nucleotides: 15. This CDR3 is 14 amino acids long. CDR3 sequence: CASQLSGTDFSQHF. In nucleotides, the CDR3 is TGTGCCAGTCAGCTCTCGGGGACAGACTTTTCCCAGCATTTT. Filled out from reference TRBV19 and TRBJ1-5, the complete variable domain reads DGGITQSPKYLFRKEGQNVTLSCEQNLNHDAMYWYRQDPGQGLRLIYYSQIVNDFQKGDIAEGYSVSREKKESFPLTVTSAQKNPTAFYLCASQLSGTDFSQHFGDGTRLSIL.

The genes are TRBV10-1 and TRBJ2-1; 11 bases are shared with TRBD2. After removal of 5 bases from V and 6 bases from J, the junction contained 6 bases not matched to a gene. The CDR3 is 15 residues long. Germline-derived CDR1 and CDR2 are WNHNN and SYGVQD (reference sequence). The CDR3: CASSPRLAGRNEQFF. The DNA of the CDR3 is TGCGCCAGCAGTCCTAGACTAGCGGGGCGCAATGAGCAGTTCTTC.

The V call is TRBV6-5, the J call TRBJ1-5, with D tentatively TRBD1 (6 bases). The V and J ends lost 6 bases and 4 bases respectively, with 10 bases between them. CDR3 length equals 13 residues. The germline CDR1 and CDR2 sequences are MNHEY and SVGAGI. This CDR3 reads CASRGTLNQPQHF. CDR3 DNA: TGTGCCAGCAGGGGGACACTGAATCAGCCCCAGCATTTT.

DNA for the CDR3: TGCAGCGTTGAAGAGGGTAGCGAAGCCAAAAACATTCAGTACTTC. This gives the protein CSVEEGSEAKNIQYF. The gene calls are TRBV29-1 and TRBJ2-4; TRBD2 might be the D (5 bases). CDR3 length equals 15 residues. Per germline, CDR1 SQVTM and CDR2 ANQGSEA. The ends were cut back, 0 bases at V and 0 bases at J, with 9 bases in the middle.

The chain carries TRBV12-2 and TRBJ1-5; the tabulated D call, TRBD1, remains unverified against the DNA. TRBV12-2 is given as a pseudogene. The CDR3 has 18 residues. CDR3 sequence reads: CASRLALARTEDNQPQHF. CDR3 nucleotide sequence: TGTGCAAGTCGCTTAGCGTTGGCCCGGACAGAGGACAATCAGCCCCAGCATTTT.

V gene TRBV20-1 combines with J gene TRBJ2-7; TRBD1 matches 8 bases. V dropped 3 bases and J dropped 2; count of bases not matched to a gene: 6. The CDR3 contains 14 residues. Germline CDR1 DFQATT, CDR2 SNEGSKA (reference sequence). The CDR3 DNA reads as TGCAGTGCTAGTGGGGACAGGAACCCCTACGAGCAGTACTTC. Amino acids: CSASGDRNPYEQYF.

J is TRBJ2-1 and V is TRBV2; 9 bases line up with TRBD2. The V and J ends lost 1 base and 3 bases, in that order; junction bases with no gene match: 4. Germline-derived CDR1 and CDR2 are SNHLY and FYNNEI. The CDR3 sequence is 16 residues long. CDR3 residues: CASSEGGGGFYNEQFF. As DNA, the CDR3 is TGTGCCAGCAGTGAAGGCGGGGGGGGCTTCTACAATGAGCAGTTCTTC. Full variable domain (outside the CDR3, taken from reference TRBV2 and TRBJ2-1): EPEVTQTPSHQVTQMGQEVILRCVPISNHLYFYWYRQILGQKVEFLVSFYNNEISEKSEIFDDQFSVERPDGSNFTLKIRSTKLEDSAMYFCASSEGGGGFYNEQFFGPGTRLTVL.

The chain couples TRBV14 to TRBJ1-4, with TRBD1 as a possible D gene (6 bases). With 6 bases removed from V and 4 bases from J, the gap between germline ends came to 12 bases. From germline, CDR1 is SGHDN and CDR2 FVKESK. CDR3 length: 14 residues. The CDR3 is CASSRRGYNEKLFF. The DNA of the CDR3 is TGTGCCAGCAGTCGCAGGGGATATAATGAAAAACTGTTTTTT.

The rearrangement links TRBV3-1 (or the pseudogene TRBV3-2) to TRBJ1-1; 9 positions agree with TRBD1. The CDR3 has 13 residues. The V gene end was trimmed by 0 bases and the J gene end by 12 bases; junction bases not matched to a gene: 5. Germline V lookup: CDR1 LGHDT, CDR2 YNNKEL (reference sequence). The CDR3 spells CASSQEANRGPFF. The DNA for the CDR3 is TGTGCCAGCAGCCAAGAAGCGAACAGGGGGCCTTTCTTT.

This clone occurred a few times. CDR3 region: CASSLTSLTTDEQFF. CDR3 DNA: TGTGCCAGCAGCTTAACTAGCCTAACCACCGATGAGCAGTTCTTC. The V and J genes are TRBV7-3 and TRBJ2-1; no clear D gene. Germline loops: CDR1 SGHTA, CDR2 FQGTGA. The length of the CDR3 is 15 residues. With 0 bases removed from V and 8 bases from J, the gap between germline ends came to 14 bases.

The rearrangement links TRBV2 to TRBJ2-1, with D possibly TRBD2 on 6 matching bases. CDR1 and CDR2 from the germline V gene are SNHLY and FYNNEI. Trimming removed 6 bases from V and 2 bases from J, with 11 bases in between. This CDR3 region has 14 residues. The DNA for the CDR3 is TGTGCCAGCAGGCGGGATTTAACCTACAATGAGCAGTTCTTC. Its protein product is CASRRDLTYNEQFF.

The V call is TRBV30, the J call TRBJ1-6; the match to TRBD1 covers 10 bases. Trimming at V came to 3 bases and at J to 9 bases, leaving 5 bases not matched to a gene. Germline CDR1 and CDR2: GTSNPN and SVGIG (reference sequence). The CDR3 sequence is 14 residues long. In nucleotides, the CDR3 is TGTGCCTGGAGAAAGACAGGGGGCGTTTCACCCCTCCACTTT. This gives the protein CAWRKTGGVSPLHF. The whole variable domain, remainder taken from reference TRBV30 and TRBJ1-6, is SQTIHQWPATLVQPVGSPLSLECTVEGTSNPNLYWYRQAAGRGLQLLFYSVGIGQISSEVPQNLSASRPQDRQFILSSKKLLLSDSGFYLCAWRKTGGVSPLHFGNGTRLTVT.